These T cell receptor beta chains were read from a single sample in a study of blood T cell repertoires in COVID-19. The table came from immunoSEQ multiplex PCR; TCRdb's copy has only in-frame clones and leaves some out. The table records hundreds of thousands of clones, around 84% of them present only once. The specimen was PBMCs or T cells enriched from blood (not recorded which). The receptor set was obtained from a man aged 25-40 years with acute COVID-19. CDR3s include the opening cysteine and the closing phenylalanine or tryptophan. Size is stated for part of the rows, as once, few or many counts, or as a class when the clone is expanded.

size: -
V: TRBV6-5
J: TRBJ1-2
CDR3: CASTTGDDYGYTF

size: -
V: TRBV28
J: TRBJ1-1
CDR3: CASSLERGGSTEAFF

size: -
V: TRBV3-1/TRBV3-2
J: TRBJ2-1
CDR3: CASSHLGGTEQFF

size: -
V: TRBV10-3
J: TRBJ1-2
CDR3: CAAGGGRDSGYGYTF

size: -
V: TRBV20-1
J: TRBJ1-4
CDR3: CSASVNEKLFF

size: once
V: TRBV9
J: TRBJ1-1
CDR3: CASSLTGNTEAFF

size: -
V: TRBV27
J: TRBJ2-2
CDR3: CASSLITSGSGTGELFF

size: -
V: TRBV19
J: TRBJ1-3
CDR3: CASSSGTASLGNTIYF

size: -
V: TRBV18
J: TRBJ2-3
CDR3: CASSPRTGQFTDTQYF

size: -
V: TRBV5-5
J: TRBJ1-4
CDR3: CASSLVATGANEKLFF

size: -
V: TRBV6-5
J: TRBJ2-1
CDR3: CASRRTGDRFDEQFF

size: few
V: TRBV9
J: TRBJ2-1
CDR3: CASSVVGGRYNEQFF

size: -
V: TRBV18
J: TRBJ2-1
CDR3: CAGGTSGSHEQFF

size: -
V: TRBV5-1
J: TRBJ2-5
CDR3: CASSLNGGTPQETQYF

size: -
V: TRBV27
J: TRBJ2-3
CDR3: CASSFTSGRAGDTQYF

size: -
V: TRBV3-1/TRBV3-2
J: TRBJ2-3
CDR3: CASSPTPSVPYTQYF

size: -
V: TRBV11-3
J: TRBJ2-3
CDR3: CASSPSRAGDRDTQYF

size: -
V: TRBV9
J: TRBJ1-3
CDR3: CASSVAATGGNTIYF

size: once
V: TRBV6-5
J: TRBJ1-2
CDR3: CASSRGQLYGYTF

size: once
V: TRBV15
J: TRBJ2-1
CDR3: CATSNLAAYNEQFF

size: few
V: TRBV5-1
J: TRBJ2-1
CDR3: CASSPQTGGAYNEQFF

size: -
V: TRBV11-2
J: TRBJ2-3
CDR3: CASSLVAGGADTQYF

size: -
V: TRBV3-1/TRBV3-2
J: TRBJ1-6
CDR3: CASSQEGHRPDSPLHF

size: -
V: TRBV10-2
J: TRBJ2-5
CDR3: CASRSTRGETQYF

size: few
V: TRBV6-5
J: TRBJ1-6
CDR3: CASSRDIYHSSPLHF

size: -
V: TRBV11-3
J: TRBJ1-4
CDR3: CASSRQGTEEKLFF

size: -
V: TRBV28
J: TRBJ2-3
CDR3: CASDFFPLPRGEYF

size: -
V: TRBV7-2
J: TRBJ2-1
CDR3: CASSFRPGQGKYNEQFF

size: -
V: TRBV30
J: TRBJ1-5
CDR3: CAWGPAGNSQPQHF

size: -
V: TRBV19
J: TRBJ1-2
CDR3: CASSRDPPGGYTF

size: -
V: TRBV12-3/TRBV12-4
J: TRBJ2-5
CDR3: CASRRDSHRAQYF

size: -
V: TRBV3-1/TRBV3-2
J: TRBJ1-1
CDR3: CASSQDWAGVNTEAFF

size: -
V: TRBV2
J: TRBJ2-4
CDR3: CASRTGGDKNIQYF

size: -
V: TRBV2
J: TRBJ1-1
CDR3: CAGGRTNTEAFF

size: -
V: TRBV19
J: TRBJ1-1
CDR3: CASSIVPWASPEAFF

size: -
V: TRBV5-4
J: TRBJ2-3
CDR3: CASSLGGANPTQYF

size: -
V: TRBV6-1
J: TRBJ1-4
CDR3: CASSESGTGGFEKLFF

size: -
V: TRBV6-5
J: TRBJ2-3
CDR3: CASSYSLAASTDTQYF

size: -
V: TRBV11-2
J: TRBJ1-1
CDR3: CASSLESEGVAFF

size: -
V: TRBV6-2/TRBV6-3
J: TRBJ1-2
CDR3: CASSYSLGGYTF

size: few
V: TRBV24-1
J: TRBJ2-3
CDR3: CATSDPDKSDTQYF

size: -
V: TRBV2
J: TRBJ1-5
CDR3: CASSSGGANQPQHF

size: once
V: TRBV9
J: TRBJ2-1
CDR3: CASSSSGLYYNEQFF

size: -
V: TRBV5-4
J: TRBJ1-4
CDR3: CASSFSAGAGEKLFF

size: few
V: TRBV29-1
J: TRBJ2-1
CDR3: CSVALDRTRREQFF

size: -
V: TRBV24-1
J: TRBJ1-2
CDR3: CATSAPGSGYTF

size: -
V: TRBV11-3
J: TRBJ2-3
CDR3: CASSLGRAADTQYF

size: few
V: TRBV2
J: TRBJ2-2
CDR3: CASTIRTGGIDTGELFF

size: -
V: TRBV28
J: TRBJ2-5
CDR3: CASNGGTGETQYF

size: -
V: TRBV27
J: TRBJ2-1
CDR3: CASNPAGRLHEQFF

size: -
V: TRBV6-5
J: TRBJ1-6
CDR3: CASSQQGAYNSPLHF

size: -
V: TRBV6-4
J: TRBJ1-5
CDR3: CASSDGDSNQPQHF

size: -
V: TRBV3-1/TRBV3-2
J: TRBJ1-2
CDR3: CASSQDLATGLSGYTF

size: -
V: TRBV24-1
J: TRBJ2-2
CDR3: CATSHVGELFF

size: -
V: TRBV24-1
J: TRBJ2-3
CDR3: CATSDPRGSGVVDTQYF

size: -
V: TRBV7-2
J: TRBJ2-3
CDR3: CASSLVGLDGTDTQYF

size: -
V: TRBV5-1
J: TRBJ1-4
CDR3: CASSLAGSGEEKLFF

size: -
V: TRBV15
J: TRBJ1-2
CDR3: CATSRDRGDYGYTF

size: -
V: TRBV30
J: TRBJ1-3
CDR3: CAWSVYGLGGHRNTIYF